This T cell receptor beta chain was sequenced for a study of shared clonotypes between healthy human individuals. General observations from the study: Some naive CD4 clonotypes, approximately 4.5%, turned up in common across four donors. The low donor count limited represented genetic and exposure-history diversity.

Naive-designated CD8 cells lacked CD45RO, were positively enriched for CCR7, and omitted terminally differentiated effector memory CD45RA+ cells. Caucasian adults residing in Nashville, Tennessee made up all the donors. Germline-derived CDR1 and CDR2 are SGDLS and YYNGEE. With V trimmed by 4 bases and J by 4 bases, 8 bases remained unmatched. This CDR3 comprises 16 residues. This clone occurred once. Antigen unknown. Generated by immunoSEQ multiplex PCR, the TCRdb table keeps only in-frame clones and is missing some. Found here are roughly 890,000 clones, 90% to 95% of them singletons; the top ten hold around 24%.

The TCR originated in a man aged 25-45 years in good health. V gene TRBV9 combines with J gene TRBJ2-2; 9 nucleotides align to TRBD1. The sequencing sample was made of naive CD8+ T cells sorted from blood. CDR3 residues: CASSPRTGVGTGELFF. CDR3 bases: TGTGCCAGCAGCCCCCGGACAGGGGTTGGCACCGGGGAGCTGTTTTTT.